This T cell receptor (beta chain) was obtained from a study of shared clonotypes between healthy human individuals. This CDR3 has 14 residues. CDR1 is MNHEY and CDR2 is SMNVEV in the germline V gene (reference sequence). Trimming pared 0 bases from V and 7 bases from J, leaving 10 bases between. The investigators split CD4+ cells into a CD45RA+ naive subset and a CD45RA-negative memory subset. Libraries were prepared by immunoSEQ multiplex PCR; TCRdb keeps only in-frame clonotypes and omits some of them. The profile covers around 2.5 million clones, with 93% appearing a single time and roughly 0.36% taken by the ten largest.

The specimen sequenced was naive CD4+ T cells from PBMCs. Subset: CD45RA+ positively selected. This TCR derives from a man in his late teens or twenties in good health. Some clones in this sample may be carry-over from other donors' samples. The chain joins TRBV27 to TRBJ1-5; D ambiguous. For the CDR3, the DNA is TGTGCCAGCAGTTTATCAAGGGTGGGGCAGCCCCAGCATTTT. This encodes CASSLSRVGQPQHF.